This TCR beta chain was profiled in a study of cytotoxic CD8 clonotypes in ibrutinib-treated CLL. Only a few counts were recorded for this clone. Its antigen is undetermined. Germline V gives CDR1 LNHDA, CDR2 SQIVND (reference sequence). Trimming cost V 6 bases and J 2 bases, with 4 bases left between them. The CDR3 runs 11 residues. Sequencing was performed with immunoSEQ multiplex PCR; in TCRdb, only in-frame clones are kept and a portion is missing. The table has 150,000 to 250,000 clones, 72% seen once; the top ten hold 13%. Findings and limits, study-wide: In comparison with age-matched healthy donors, baseline clonality was higher and tracked circulating CD8+ T-cell counts. Public clonotypes were rare and shrank or held steady on treatment. Collection times varied between progressing and sustained-remission patients.

The sequencing here drew on PBMCs, taken after 24 months of ibrutinib treatment. The source of this sequence is a human donor with chronic lymphocytic leukemia. This chain uses TRBV19 with TRBJ1-1; D remains ambiguous. CDR3 protein: CASRSNTEAFF. Here the CDR3 DNA reads TGTGCCAGTAGGAGTAACACTGAAGCTTTCTTT.